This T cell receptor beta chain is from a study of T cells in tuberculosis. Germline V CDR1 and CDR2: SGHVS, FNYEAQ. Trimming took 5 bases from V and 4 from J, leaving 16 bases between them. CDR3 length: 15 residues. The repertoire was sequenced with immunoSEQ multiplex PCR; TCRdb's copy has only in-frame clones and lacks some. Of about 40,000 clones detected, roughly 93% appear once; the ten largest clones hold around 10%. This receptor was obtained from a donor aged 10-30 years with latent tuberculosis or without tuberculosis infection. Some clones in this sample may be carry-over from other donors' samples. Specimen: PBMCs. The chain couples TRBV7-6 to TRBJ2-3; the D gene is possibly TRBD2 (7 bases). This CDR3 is CASSPGAGEADTQYF. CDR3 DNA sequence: TGTGCCAGCAGCCCAGGGGCGGGGGAAGCAGATACGCAGTATTTT.